The 29 T cell receptor beta chains below were found in one sample sequenced in a study of CD8+ T cells in alopecia areata. RNA, once extracted, was reverse transcribed into cDNA for use as the sequencing template. Using immunoSEQ multiplex PCR, the repertoire was profiled, and TCRdb retains in-frame clones only, with some absent. The repertoire holds some 170,000 clones, with approximately 70% as singletons. The sample here was CD8+ T cells sorted from blood, taken at week 0. All receptors derive from a human donor with alopecia areata.

The V call is TRBV5-6, the J call TRBJ2-7; D may match TRBD1 or TRBD2 (6 bases each). The germline V gene encodes CDR1 SGHDT and CDR2 YYEEEE. The CDR3 spans 14 residues. V dropped 2 bases and J dropped 5 bases, with 14 bases sitting between them. The CDR3 loop is CASSFGQGRNEQYF. The CDR3 DNA reads as TGTGCCAGCAGCTTTGGGCAGGGGAGGAACGAGCAGTACTTC.

V and J are TRBV10-3 and TRBJ2-5; D might be TRBD1 or TRBD2, each matching 5 bases. The germline V and J ends were trimmed by 4 bases and 8 bases, with 14 bases remaining between them. CDR3 length equals 13 residues. The germline gives CDR1 ENHRY, CDR2 SYGVKD. The CDR3, as DNA: TGTGCCATCAGTGCCGGGACGCCAGAAACCCAGTACTTC. Translating gives CAISAGTPETQYF.

J is TRBJ2-5 and V is TRBV21-1; the D segment call TRBD2 is taken from the table without a DNA check. TRBV21-1 is labeled a pseudogene. CDR3 length: 15 residues. CDR3 in amino acids: CASSKCSPFRETQYF. The CDR3 nucleotides read TGTGCCAGCAGCAAATGTTCCCCGTTTCGAGAGACCCAGTACTTC.

The J gene is TRBJ2-7, the V gene TRBV5-6; 8 bases match TRBD1. Germline V CDR1 and CDR2: SGHDT, YYEEEE. The CDR3 length is 14 residues. With 4 bases clipped from V and 2 bases from J, the junction kept 5 bases outside the gene matches. Written as DNA, the CDR3 is TGTGCCAGCAGCGCGGGACAGGCTACCTACGAGCAGTACTTC. It codes for CASSAGQATYEQYF.

This chain joins TRBV6-5 and TRBJ1-1; no firm D call. V shed 7 bases and J shed 11 bases, with 17 bases lying between them. This CDR3 has 12 amino acids. Germline values: CDR1 MNHEY, CDR2 SVGAGI. The CDR3 sequence is CASTRPEQRAFF. The CDR3 region has the DNA TGTGCCAGCACCCGTCCAGAGCAAAGGGCTTTCTTT.

The chain couples TRBV6-5 to TRBJ2-2, with a weak D call TRBD1 (7 bases). With 6 bases removed from V and 0 bases from J, the gap between germline ends came to 11 bases. The CDR3 is made up of 15 amino acids. Germline CDR1 reads MNHEY; CDR2 reads SVGAGI. The CDR3 spells CASRRRGPNTGELFF. CDR3 in DNA: TGTGCCAGCAGAAGGAGGGGGCCGAACACCGGGGAGCTGTTTTTT.

This clone was picked up one time. The chain uses TRBV10-3 and TRBJ1-5; D perhaps matches TRBD1 (5 bases). CDR1 and CDR2 from the germline V gene are ENHRY and SYGVKD. V was clipped by 1 base and J by 5 bases, with 12 bases between them. This CDR3 has 15 residues. CDR3 protein: CAISEYGGLDQPQHF. The CDR3 DNA is TGTGCCATCAGTGAGTACGGGGGTCTTGATCAGCCCCAGCATTTT.

The chain joins TRBV7-9 to TRBJ2-1; perhaps TRBD2 as D (5 bases). V was clipped by 3 bases and J by 14 bases, with 17 bases between them. Germline V gene data show CDR1 as SEHNR and CDR2 as FQNEAQ (reference sequence). This CDR3 has 13 amino acids. CDR3 region: CASSFRTDGAEFF. CDR3 nucleotides: TGTGCCAGCAGCTTCCGAACTGACGGAGCGGAGTTCTTC.

The rearrangement links TRBV5-8 to TRBJ2-3; D not resolved. Per the germline V gene, CDR1 is SGHTS and CDR2 is YDEGEE. V lost 1 base, J lost 2 bases, and 11 bases lay in between. The CDR3 extends over 15 amino acids. CDR3 in DNA: TGTGCCAGCAGCTTGAGGTATTCCCTCACAGATACGCAGTATTTT. It translates to CASSLRYSLTDTQYF.

The sample holds a few counts of this clone. The chain couples TRBV19 to TRBJ2-1, with 9 positions matching TRBD2. CDR1 and CDR2 (germline): LNHDA, SQIVND (reference sequence). V shed 7 bases, J shed 6 bases, and the junction held 10 bases outside the gene matches. This CDR3 is built from 15 residues. CDR3 protein: CASTAPGLAPNEQFF. CDR3 bases: TGTGCCAGTACCGCACCGGGACTAGCCCCCAATGAGCAGTTCTTC.

This rearrangement joins TRBV27 to TRBJ1-2; perhaps TRBD1 as D (5 bases). V was trimmed by 2 bases and J by 7 bases, leaving 11 bases between them. This CDR3 contains 13 residues. Germline assignment: CDR1 MNHEY and CDR2 SMNVEV (reference sequence). CDR3 bases: TGTGCCAGCAGTTTAGGGGCAAATGCTGGCTACACCTTC. This codes for CASSLGANAGYTF.

This clone was observed a single time. The CDR3 sequence is CATKTGSAVDTQYF. In DNA form, the CDR3 reads TGTGCCACTAAGACAGGGTCGGCCGTAGATACGCAGTATTTT. This chain connects TRBV10-3 to TRBJ2-3; 7 nucleotides agree with TRBD1. The CDR3 loop spans 14 amino acids. CDR1 ENHRY and CDR2 SYGVKD come from the germline V gene. V shed 10 bases and J 5 bases; nucleotides not matched to a gene: 12.

This clone was found a few times. This chain uses TRBV27 with TRBJ2-7, with 10 positions matching TRBD1. Germline V gene data show CDR1 as MNHEY and CDR2 as SMNVEV (reference sequence). The CDR3 is 13 amino acids. J gave up 7 bases and V 5 bases, and 5 bases lay outside the gene matches. The CDR3 DNA is TGTGCCAGCAGTACGGGACAGGGGAGGGAGCAGTACTTC. As protein: CASSTGQGREQYF.

The chain carries TRBV5-6 and TRBJ2-1; TRBD2 matches at 8 bases. The CDR3 runs 15 residues. V was pared by 5 bases and J by 6 bases, with 10 bases of the junction left unmatched. Germline V gives CDR1 SGHDT, CDR2 YYEEEE. CDR3 loop: CASSSGLVMVNEQFF. Written as DNA, the CDR3 is TGTGCCAGCAGTTCGGGACTAGTGATGGTCAATGAGCAGTTCTTC.

As to this clone: One end of the junction is discordant with germline, which a read error may explain. The V call is TRBV7-7, the J call TRBJ1-1, with a weak D call TRBD1 (5 bases). This CDR3 has 13 amino acids. The V gene's germline CDR1 is SSHAT and CDR2 FNYEAQ (reference sequence). CDR3: CASSPCWDPEAFF. CDR3 sequence (DNA): TGTGCTAGCAGCCCTTGTTGGGACCCTGAAGCTTTCTTT.

This chain joins TRBV29-1 and TRBJ2-3, with 10 positions matching TRBD1. Germline V lookup: CDR1 SQVTM, CDR2 ANQGSEA. CDR3 length equals 14 residues. The J segment lost 0 bases and the V segment lost 6 bases, leaving 3 bases of the junction unmatched. DNA for the CDR3: TGCAGCGTAGCGGGACAGGGGAGCACAGATACGCAGTATTTT. Translation gives CSVAGQGSTDTQYF.

The CDR3 nucleotides read TGTGCTAGTGGTGACCGACTCCGGGACAGCTCCTACAATGAGCAGTTCTTC. Residues: CASGDRLRDSSYNEQFF. The chain links TRBV12-5 to TRBJ2-1; 7 nucleotides match TRBD1. Germline CDR1 reads LGHNT; CDR2 reads FRNRAP. V shed 5 bases and J 0 bases; nucleotides not matched to a gene: 10. There are 17 residues in the CDR3.

The gene calls are TRBV7-6 and TRBJ2-7, with 8 bases identical to TRBD2. The CDR3 is 15 amino acids. Germline loops: CDR1 SGHVS, CDR2 FNYEAQ. V was clipped by 1 base and J by 3 bases; unmatched bases: 5. The CDR3 DNA is TGTGCCAGCAGCTTAGGGGCGGGGGGACACTACGAGCAGTACTTC. Translated, it gives CASSLGAGGHYEQYF. Full variable domain (outside the CDR3, taken from reference TRBV7-6 and TRBJ2-7): GAGVSQSPRYKVTKRGQDVALRCDPISGHVSLYWYRQALGQGPEFLTYFNYEAQQDKSGLPNDRFSAERPEGSISTLTIQRTEQRDSAMYRCASSLGAGGHYEQYFGPGTRLTVT.

The chain employs TRBV9 and TRBJ2-7, with 9 positions matching TRBD2. Trimming at V came to 3 bases and at J to 0 bases, leaving 4 bases not matched to a gene. The CDR3 extends over 15 amino acids. Germline V lookup: CDR1 SGDLS, CDR2 YYNGEE. The CDR3 DNA sequence: TGTGCCAGCAGCGAGGGACTAGCCAGCTCCTACGAGCAGTACTTC. Protein product: CASSEGLASSYEQYF.

This clone was recorded many times. This chain uses TRBV7-9 with TRBJ2-1; D is possibly TRBD1 or TRBD2 (7 bases each). V dropped 7 bases and J dropped 3 bases, with 22 bases sitting between them. CDR1 and CDR2 (germline): SEHNR, FQNEAQ (reference sequence). This CDR3 is built from 17 residues. CDR3 nucleotides: TGTGCCAGCACAATACGAAGCGGGACAGTCTTCTACAATGAGCAGTTCTTC. It yields the protein CASTIRSGTVFYNEQFF.

With regard to this clone: Other nucleotide sequences in the sample specify the same CDR3. V and J are TRBV7-9 and TRBJ2-7; D call uncertain. The CDR3 consists of 11 residues. Between the trimmed V and J ends, which lost 4 bases and 3 bases, there was a span of 4 bases. Germline V gene lookup returns CDR1 SEHNR and CDR2 FQNEAQ (reference sequence). The CDR3 here is CASSSNYEQYF. The CDR3 nucleotides are TGTGCCAGCAGCTCGAACTACGAGCAGTACTTC. Full variable domain (remainder filled in from reference TRBV7-9 and TRBJ2-7): DTGVSQNPRHKITKRGQNVTFRCDPISEHNRLYWYRQTLGQGPEFLTYFQNEAQLEKSRLLSDRFSAERPKGSFSTLEIQRTEQGDSAMYLCASSSNYEQYFGPGTRLTVT.

The V gene is TRBV2, the J gene TRBJ2-2, with 10 bases matching TRBD1. V was pared by 5 bases and J by 4 bases, with 7 bases of the junction left unmatched. The germline V gene has CDR1 SNHLY and CDR2 FYNNEI. The CDR3 has 16 residues. DNA of the CDR3: TGTGCCAGCAGTACCGCCGGGACAGGGGTCACCGGGGAGCTGTTTTTT. This encodes CASSTAGTGVTGELFF.

This sequence joins TRBV7-9 and TRBJ2-7; D may be TRBD1 (6 bases). The CDR3 has 14 amino acids. CDR1 and CDR2 (germline): SEHNR, FQNEAQ (reference sequence). Trimming cost V 5 bases and J 4 bases, with 15 bases left between them. The DNA for the CDR3 is TGTGCCAGCAGCCACAAACAGGGCTCTTACGAGCAGTACTTC. Amino acid sequence: CASSHKQGSYEQYF. The full variable domain, completed using reference TRBV7-9 and TRBJ2-7, is DTGVSQNPRHKITKRGQNVTFRCDPISEHNRLYWYRQTLGQGPEFLTYFQNEAQLEKSRLLSDRFSAERPKGSFSTLEIQRTEQGDSAMYLCASSHKQGSYEQYFGPGTRLTVT.

This clone came up a few times. The V and J genes are TRBV10-2 and TRBJ2-2, with D perhaps assigned TRBD1 or TRBD2 (5 bases each). Germline CDR1 and CDR2: WSHSY and SAAADI. V lost 5 bases and J lost 0, with 19 bases in between. The CDR3 sequence is 18 residues long. CDR3 loop: CASSTGLTRGPNTGELFF. Here the CDR3 DNA reads TGCGCCAGCAGTACTGGACTCACGAGGGGCCCGAACACCGGGGAGCTGTTTTTT.

This clone was seen once. J is TRBJ2-7 and V is TRBV13; tentatively, D is TRBD1 or TRBD2 (5 bases each). From germline, CDR1 is PRHDT and CDR2 FYEKMQ (reference sequence). The CDR3 contains 17 residues. V was trimmed by 4 bases and J by 3 bases, leaving 22 bases between them. The CDR3 spells CASSSRSQGDWHYEQYF. The CDR3 DNA is TGTGCCAGCAGCTCCCGATCTCAGGGAGATTGGCACTACGAGCAGTACTTC.

V and J are TRBV6-5 and TRBJ2-7; 14 bases map to TRBD2. Germline trimming cut 2 bases from V and 4 bases from J; bases unmatched to any gene: 1. The CDR3 has 15 amino acids. Germline V lookup: CDR1 MNHEY, CDR2 SVGAGI. The CDR3 DNA sequence: TGTGCCAGCAGTTACGGGACTAGCGGGGGATACGAGCAGTACTTC. This codes for CASSYGTSGGYEQYF.

The rearrangement links TRBV19 to TRBJ2-7; TRBD1 aligns across 7 bases. V lost 4 bases, J lost 2 bases, and 5 bases stayed unmatched. The germline V gene has CDR1 LNHDA and CDR2 SQIVND (reference sequence). The length of the CDR3 is 14 residues. The CDR3 spells CASSRGTETYEQYF. As DNA, the CDR3 is TGTGCCAGTAGTAGAGGGACAGAGACCTACGAGCAGTACTTC.

The chain couples TRBV5-6 to TRBJ2-7; TRBD1 aligns across 7 bases. The V gene end was trimmed by 2 bases and the J gene end by 5 bases; junction bases not matched to a gene: 10. This CDR3 contains 15 residues. The germline V gene encodes CDR1 SGHDT and CDR2 YYEEEE. The CDR3 bases are TGTGCCAGCAGCTTTCCATTCAGGGGGTCCCACGAGCAGTACTTC. Its protein product is CASSFPFRGSHEQYF.

The V call is TRBV6-5, the J call TRBJ1-2, with 7 bases that match TRBD1. V was clipped by 5 bases and J by 6 bases; unmatched bases: 6. The CDR3 contains 13 residues. CDR1 and CDR2 (germline): MNHEY, SVGAGI. The CDR3 bases are TGTGCCAGCAGTCCCGGACAGGTCAATGGCTACACCTTC. It encodes CASSPGQVNGYTF.